These 11 T cell receptor beta chains were sequenced from one sample in a study of control samples from healthy donors and cancer patients. The repertoire was sequenced with immunoSEQ multiplex PCR; TCRdb's copy has only in-frame clones and lacks some. The table records roughly 58,000 clones, around 87% of them present only once. Source material: PBMCs. These receptors all stem from a woman aged 55-69 years with lung cancer.

The chain is built from TRBV11-3 and TRBJ2-3; tentative D call: TRBD2 (5 bases). In germline, CDR1 is SGHNT, CDR2 YENEEA. Trimming left V 1 base short and J 2 bases short, with 13 bases between. The CDR3 is 16 residues long. CDR3 residues: CASSLGSGSVTDTQYF. In DNA form, the CDR3 reads TGTGCCAGCAGCTTAGGGTCGGGGTCAGTCACAGATACGCAGTATTTT. The full variable domain, completed using reference TRBV11-3 and TRBJ2-3, is EAGVVQSPRYKIIEKKQPVAFWCNPISGHNTLYWYLQNLGQGPELLIRYENEEAVDDSQLPKDRFSAERLKGVDSTLKIQPAELGDSAVYLCASSLGSGSVTDTQYFGPGTRLTVL.

About this clone itself: Other DNA sequences from this sample encode an identical CDR3 as well. The chain links TRBV2 to TRBJ1-3; maybe TRBD1 (6 bases). Germline CDR1 reads SNHLY; CDR2 reads FYNNEI. Trimming took off 6 bases at V and 0 bases at J, with 12 bases between the two ends. This CDR3 is built from 15 residues. This CDR3 is CASSLQGGSGNTIYF. CDR3 DNA: TGTGCCAGCAGCCTACAGGGTGGCTCTGGAAACACCATATATTTT.

This clone was detected only once. V gene TRBV5-1 combines with J gene TRBJ1-4; 9 nucleotides match TRBD1. There are 15 residues in the CDR3. Germline CDR1 reads SGHRS; CDR2 reads YFSETQ. V gave up 5 bases and J gave up 5 bases; unmatched junction bases: 7. CDR3 sequence reads: CASSPGTGRNEKLFF. DNA for the CDR3: TGCGCCAGCAGTCCGGGGACAGGGAGAAATGAAAAACTGTTTTTT.

The rearrangement joins TRBV4-1 to TRBJ1-2; D is unresolved. The CDR3 runs 15 residues. V lost 3 bases and J lost 0, with 11 bases in between. The V gene's germline CDR1 is MGHRA and CDR2 YSYEKL. The DNA for the CDR3 is TGCGCCAGCAGCCATCCAGGAAAAGCTAACTATGGCTACACCTTC. This sequence encodes CASSHPGKANYGYTF.

This clone was seen only a few times. The genes are TRBV15 and TRBJ2-7; D may match TRBD1 or TRBD2 (5 bases each). The V end was cut by 1 base, the J end by 6 bases, with 13 bases between. The CDR3 spans 14 residues. Germline V CDR1 and CDR2: LNHNV, YYDKDF (reference sequence). The CDR3 DNA reads TGTGCCACCAGCAGAGCGGGACCACTCAGCGAGCAGTACTTC. Translation: CATSRAGPLSEQYF.

The CDR3 sequence: CASSPRGQVNTEAFF. Here the CDR3 DNA reads TGTGCCAGCAGCCCGCGGGGACAGGTGAACACTGAAGCTTTCTTT. This rearrangement joins TRBV7-9 to TRBJ1-1; 8 nucleotides match TRBD1. This CDR3 spans 15 amino acids. Losses at the gene ends were 5 bases for V and 0 bases for J; bases not matched to a gene: 5. Germline CDR1 is SEHNR and CDR2 is FQNEAQ (reference sequence).

This chain links TRBV10-1 with TRBJ1-4; D remains unclear. V dropped 6 bases and J dropped 8 bases, with 13 bases sitting between them. Per germline, CDR1 WNHNN and CDR2 SYGVQD (reference sequence). The CDR3 spans 13 residues. CDR3 nucleotide sequence: TGCGCCAGCAGCGACATTATTGGGGAAAAACTGTTTTTT. Its protein is CASSDIIGEKLFF.

V usage is TRBV6-1 and J usage is TRBJ2-3; TRBD2 is a possible D gene (5 bases). The V gene lost 1 base and the J gene lost 3 bases, with 14 bases spanning the gap. The CDR3 contains 16 residues. The germline CDR1 and CDR2 sequences are MNHNS and SASEGT. In DNA form, the CDR3 reads TGTGCCAGCAGTGAAGAACGGGGAACTGCAACAGATACGCAGTATTTT. It encodes CASSEERGTATDTQYF.

The chain carries TRBV4-1 and TRBJ1-6; 9 bases line up with TRBD1. The CDR3 consists of 17 residues. The V gene end was trimmed by 4 bases and the J gene end by 10 bases; junction bases not matched to a gene: 14. Germline assignment: CDR1 MGHRA and CDR2 YSYEKL. The CDR3 loop reads CASSPQSVGQGKSPLHF. The CDR3 coding sequence is TGCGCCAGCAGCCCTCAGAGCGTGGGACAGGGAAAGTCACCCCTCCACTTT.

The rearrangement links TRBV9 to TRBJ2-1, with D possibly TRBD2 on 5 matching bases. The CDR3 length is 15 residues. Trimming took off 2 bases at V and 7 bases at J, with 16 bases between the two ends. Germline-derived CDR1 and CDR2 are SGDLS and YYNGEE. CDR3: CASSVVVGARNEQFF. The CDR3 region has the DNA TGTGCCAGCAGCGTCGTCGTGGGAGCTAGAAATGAGCAGTTCTTC.

The chain joins TRBV28 to TRBJ1-4; 10 bases are shared with TRBD1. The V gene end was trimmed by 8 bases and the J gene end by 8 bases; junction bases not matched to a gene: 8. Per the germline V gene, CDR1 is MDHEN and CDR2 is SYDVKM. This CDR3 comprises 14 residues. The CDR3 loop is CASGGQGNVEKLFF. CDR3 bases: TGTGCCAGCGGGGGACAGGGGAACGTGGAAAAACTGTTTTTT.